Shown below are 4 T cell receptor beta chains from a single sample sequenced in a study of blood T cells in healthy people across ages (dated by TCRdb to the mid-2010s). The protocol used for the library was 5' RACE. TCRdb names Illumina HiSeq 2500 as the instrument used. A second about 7 to 12 cycle PCR used a sample-barcoded 5' primer and a J-beta primer mix. TCRdb passed the public sequencing reads through fastp at Q25 and MiXCR, retaining productive beta sequences. Each CDR3 protein gets just one entry, which takes the most common genes and DNA from the rows behind it. For this sample there are hundreds of thousands of distinct CDR3 sequences; more than 50% appear just once. More than 25% of the sample is taken by the ten largest. The sample comprised blood. These receptors all stem from a man aged 35-49 years in good health.

The V gene is TRBV20-1, the J gene TRBJ2-1; D may be TRBD2 (6 bases). V lost 1 base and J lost 5, with 18 bases in between. The CDR3 is 16 amino acids. Germline values: CDR1 DFQATT, CDR2 SNEGSKA (reference sequence). The CDR3 DNA follows: TGCAGTGCTAGAGGGGGCGGGGAAGGTGTGGACAATGAGCAGTTCTTC. Amino acid sequence: CSARGGGEGVDNEQFF.

CDR3: CASSPSGADGWEAQYF. The CDR3 DNA sequence: TGTGCCAGCAGTCCAAGCGGGGCAGATGGATGGGAGGCCCAGTACTTC. The rearrangement joins TRBV28 to TRBJ2-5, with 7 bases fitting TRBD2. The CDR3 spans 16 residues. CDR1 and CDR2 from the germline V gene are MDHEN and SYDVKM. J was trimmed by 9 bases and V by 5 bases; bases with no gene match: 18.

The V and J genes are TRBV7-3 and TRBJ2-3, with D unresolved. Trimming left V 3 bases short and J 0 bases short, with 7 bases between. CDR3 length: 14 amino acids. Germline assignment: CDR1 SGHTA and CDR2 FQGTGA. This CDR3 reads CASSFSRSTDTQYF. The CDR3 nucleotides are TGTGCCAGCAGCTTTTCCCGGAGCACAGATACGCAGTATTTT.

The chain employs TRBV7-3 and TRBJ2-1; 13 bases map to TRBD2. The germline CDR1 and CDR2 sequences are SGHTA and FQGTGA. V gave up 5 bases and J gave up 0 bases; unmatched junction bases: 10. This CDR3 contains 19 residues. CDR3 region: CASSPFGLAGASSYNEQFF. The CDR3 DNA reads TGTGCCAGCAGCCCATTCGGACTAGCGGGAGCTTCCTCCTACAATGAGCAGTTCTTC.